These 26 T cell receptor beta chains share one sample of origin, sequenced in a study of T cell changes during pregnancy in multiple sclerosis. The repertoire was sequenced with immunoSEQ multiplex PCR; TCRdb's copy has only in-frame clones and lacks some. The sample shows about 73,000 clones, 85% to 95% of them seen only once. Sample: peripheral blood, taken in the third trimester of pregnancy. The receptors here all came from a female donor in good health, enrolled as a control in a pregnancy study.

The chain links TRBV29-1 to TRBJ2-1, with TRBD1 matching over 9 bases. Per the germline V gene, CDR1 is SQVTM and CDR2 is ANQGSEA. This CDR3 is 15 amino acids long. V was pared by 5 bases and J by 3 bases, with 8 bases of the junction left unmatched. This chain's CDR3 is CSVTAPGQGYNEQFF. Here the CDR3 DNA reads TGCAGCGTTACGGCACCGGGACAGGGCTACAATGAGCAGTTCTTC.

J is TRBJ1-4 and V is TRBV2; 7 positions match TRBD1. CDR3 length equals 13 residues. The trim removed 7 bases at V and 4 bases at J, leaving 3 bases unmatched. Germline V gene data show CDR1 as SNHLY and CDR2 as FYNNEI. CDR3 sequence: CASTTGLNEKLFF. The CDR3 DNA reads TGTGCCAGCACGACAGGGCTTAATGAAAAACTGTTTTTT. The complete variable domain, with remaining parts taken from reference TRBV2 and TRBJ1-4, reads EPEVTQTPSHQVTQMGQEVILRCVPISNHLYFYWYRQILGQKVEFLVSFYNNEISEKSEIFDDQFSVERPDGSNFTLKIRSTKLEDSAMYFCASTTGLNEKLFFGSGTQLSVL.

This chain links TRBV7-2 with TRBJ2-7, with D possibly being TRBD2 (7 bases). Trimming stripped 2 bases from V and 5 bases from J, with 13 bases between. CDR1 is SGHTA, CDR2 FQGNSA, per germline. The CDR3 has 14 amino acids. The DNA of the CDR3 is TGTGCCAGCAGCTTATTGGCGGGGGCTCACGAGCAGTACTTC. Its translation: CASSLLAGAHEQYF.

A single count supports this clone. This chain joins TRBV29-1 and TRBJ2-3; TRBD2 is a possible D gene (6 bases). Germline V gene sequence: CDR1 SQVTM, CDR2 ANQGSEA. The CDR3 contains 14 residues. Trimming cost V 2 bases and J 4 bases, with 13 bases left between them. DNA of the CDR3: TGCAGCGTTGAACGACGGGGGAAGGCAGATACGCAGTATTTT. Translated: CSVERRGKADTQYF.

The CDR3 protein is CASSLGTGDSYEQYF. The CDR3 coding sequence is TGTGCCAGCAGCTTGGGGACGGGGGACTCCTACGAGCAGTACTTC. The chain employs TRBV11-2 and TRBJ2-7; D is possibly TRBD2 (6 bases). In germline, CDR1 is SGHAT, CDR2 FQNNGV. This CDR3 is 15 amino acids long. The V end lost 3 bases, the J end lost 0 bases, and 12 bases lay between the germline ends.

The CDR3 coding sequence is TGTGCCTGGAGTGTGTCTAGCCGTAGGGAGACCCAGTACTTC. Protein sequence: CAWSVSSRRETQYF. The V call is TRBV30, the J call TRBJ2-5; maybe TRBD2 (5 bases). Germline V gene lookup returns CDR1 GTSNPN and CDR2 SVGIG (reference sequence). The V end lost 0 bases, the J end lost 5 bases, and 13 bases lay between the germline ends. The CDR3 contains 14 residues.

In this sample, this clone turned up once. This chain links TRBV19 with TRBJ2-4; unclear D gene. Germline V gene data show CDR1 as LNHDA and CDR2 as SQIVND (reference sequence). V lost 1 base, J lost 12 bases, and 10 bases lay in between. The CDR3 totals 12 residues. CDR3 sequence reads: CASSIARSDQYF. CDR3 bases: TGTGCCAGTAGTATAGCACGCAGCGATCAGTACTTC.

The V and J genes are TRBV28 and TRBJ1-4; TRBD1 agrees at 7 bases. The CDR3 spans 13 residues. J lost 4 bases, V lost 6 bases, and 2 bases had no gene match. Germline CDR1 and CDR2: MDHEN and SYDVKM. CDR3 DNA sequence: TGTGCCAGCAGACAGGGGAATAATGAAAAACTGTTTTTT. As protein: CASRQGNNEKLFF.

J is TRBJ1-5 and V is TRBV28, with D possibly being TRBD1 (6 bases). This CDR3 region has 15 residues. Trimming cost V 7 bases and J 1 base, with 14 bases left between them. Germline CDR1 MDHEN, CDR2 SYDVKM. Here the CDR3 reads CASTPGHRSNQPQHF. DNA for the CDR3: TGTGCCAGCACGCCGGGACACCGGAGCAATCAGCCCCAGCATTTT.

The rearrangement joins TRBV7-9 to TRBJ2-1, with D perhaps TRBD1 (5 bases). CDR1 and CDR2 from the germline V gene are SEHNR and FQNEAQ (reference sequence). The V end was cut by 5 bases, the J end by 4 bases, with 6 bases between. This CDR3 region has 12 residues. CDR3 region: CASSPGYNEQFF. As DNA, the CDR3 is TGTGCCAGCAGCCCAGGGTACAATGAGCAGTTCTTC. The full variable domain, rest sourced from reference TRBV7-9 and TRBJ2-1, is DTGVSQNPRHKITKRGQNVTFRCDPISEHNRLYWYRQTLGQGPEFLTYFQNEAQLEKSRLLSDRFSAERPKGSFSTLEIQRTEQGDSAMYLCASSPGYNEQFFGPGTRLTVL.

The CDR3 loop reads CASSPAGGGTDTQYF. In DNA form, the CDR3 reads TGTGCCAGCAGCCCGGCGGGGGGGGGCACAGATACGCAGTATTTT. The genes are TRBV28 and TRBJ2-3; 9 bases match TRBD2. V shed 6 bases and J 1 base; nucleotides not matched to a gene: 5. The CDR3 is 15 amino acids. Germline values: CDR1 MDHEN, CDR2 SYDVKM.

The chain links TRBV15 to TRBJ2-7; TRBD2 aligns across 13 bases. The J segment lost 6 bases and the V segment lost 1 base, leaving 0 bases of the junction unmatched. The CDR3 is 14 amino acids. Germline V gives CDR1 LNHNV, CDR2 YYDKDF (reference sequence). As DNA, the CDR3 is TGTGCCACCAGCAGAGGGACTAGCGGGAGCGAGCAGTACTTC. Its protein is CATSRGTSGSEQYF. The whole variable domain, remainder taken from reference TRBV15 and TRBJ2-7, is DAMVIQNPRYQVTQFGKPVTLSCSQTLNHNVMYWYQQKSSQAPKLLFHYYDKDFNNEADTPDNFQSRRPNTSFCFLDIRSPGLGDTAMYLCATSRGTSGSEQYFGPGTRLTVT.

The rearrangement uses TRBV5-5 and TRBJ2-1, with a tentative D call TRBD2 (6 bases). Germline V lookup: CDR1 SGHKS, CDR2 YYEKEE (reference sequence). Deletions cut 4 bases from V and 0 bases from J, with 14 bases between. CDR3 length equals 16 residues. Written as DNA, the CDR3 is TGTGCCAGCAGCGCGGGACTGCTTGACTCCTACAATGAGCAGTTCTTC. It specifies CASSAGLLDSYNEQFF.

The chain carries TRBV28 and TRBJ2-7, with D possibly TRBD2 on 6 matching bases. Per germline, CDR1 MDHEN and CDR2 SYDVKM. The CDR3 extends over 16 amino acids. V lost 3 bases, J lost 0 bases, and 15 bases lay in between. The CDR3 DNA is TGTGCCAGCAGTTTTTCCCGGGACTCATTCTCCTACGAGCAGTACTTC. Protein sequence: CASSFSRDSFSYEQYF.

The chain uses TRBV6-5 and TRBJ2-1, with D perhaps matching TRBD1 (5 bases). V was shortened by 4 bases and J by 10 bases, with 11 bases between the two germline ends. CDR1 is MNHEY and CDR2 is SVGAGI in the germline V gene. The CDR3 runs to 12 residues. The CDR3 protein is CASSSFRTEQFF. CDR3 in DNA: TGTGCCAGCAGTTCCTTCCGGACAGAGCAGTTCTTC.

The genes are TRBV29-1 and TRBJ2-7; 7 nucleotides match TRBD2. Per germline, CDR1 SQVTM and CDR2 ANQGSEA. CDR3 length: 14 amino acids. V lost 5 bases, J lost 6 bases, and 13 bases stayed unmatched. This CDR3 reads CSVYGRAGPVEQYF. CDR3 nucleotides: TGCAGCGTTTATGGGAGGGCAGGCCCTGTCGAGCAGTACTTC.

The chain employs TRBV2 and TRBJ2-2, with TRBD1 identical over 7 bases. CDR1 is SNHLY, CDR2 FYNNEI, per germline. The V gene end was trimmed by 6 bases and the J gene end by 4 bases; junction bases not matched to a gene: 5. The length of the CDR3 is 14 residues. CDR3 DNA: TGTGCCAGCAGCCCGGGACAGAGCACCGGGGAGCTGTTTTTT. Amino acids: CASSPGQSTGELFF.

The sample holds one count of this clone. J is TRBJ2-3 and V is TRBV5-8; TRBD1 matches 7 bases. CDR1 and CDR2 (germline): SGHTS, YDEGEE. J lost 5 bases, V lost 2 bases, and 8 bases had no gene match. This CDR3 is 15 amino acids long. The CDR3 loop reads CASSLRQGNGDTQYF. In nucleotides, the CDR3 is TGTGCCAGCAGCTTAAGACAGGGCAATGGAGATACGCAGTATTTT.

The DNA of the CDR3 is TGTGCCACCAGCAGAGAGGCAGGGGGGACCCTCGGGGATGGCTACACCTTC. Its translation: CATSREAGGTLGDGYTF. The chain is built from TRBV15 and TRBJ1-2, with 7 bases that match TRBD1. Trimming removed 0 bases from V and 6 bases from J; junction bases left unmatched: 13. CDR3 length: 17 residues. Germline CDR1 is LNHNV and CDR2 is YYDKDF (reference sequence).

This chain links TRBV10-3 with TRBJ1-6, with 8 bases aligning to TRBD1. This CDR3 region has 15 residues. V was pared by 6 bases and J by 1 base, with 2 bases of the junction left unmatched. Per germline, CDR1 ENHRY and CDR2 SYGVKD. CDR3 coding DNA: TGTGCCATCAGCGACAGGGGATCCTATAATTCACCCCTCCACTTT. It specifies CAISDRGSYNSPLHF.

This chain uses TRBV27 with TRBJ1-6, with TRBD1 identical over 8 bases. V was clipped by 5 bases and J by 7 bases; unmatched bases: 10. There are 16 residues in the CDR3. Germline V gene data show CDR1 as MNHEY and CDR2 as SMNVEV (reference sequence). CDR3 residues: CASSIRTGRGNSPLHF. The CDR3 nucleotides are TGTGCCAGCAGTATCCGGACAGGGAGAGGCAATTCACCCCTCCACTTT.

The chain couples TRBV18 to TRBJ1-4; TRBD1 aligns across 8 bases. CDR3 size: 13 residues. Germline V gives CDR1 KGHSH, CDR2 LQKENI. Trimming took 6 bases from V and 8 from J; bases not matched to a gene: 5. The CDR3: CASSGQDGEKLFF. CDR3 DNA sequence: TGTGCCAGCTCGGGACAGGATGGGGAAAAACTGTTTTTT.

CDR3 region: CASSLTGPNQPQHF. CDR3 DNA sequence: TGCGCCAGCAGCCTGACAGGGCCCAATCAGCCCCAGCATTTT. V gene TRBV4-1 combines with J gene TRBJ1-5; the match to TRBD1 covers 7 bases. With V trimmed by 4 bases and J by 3 bases, 3 bases remained unmatched. The CDR3 covers 14 residues. The V gene's germline CDR1 is MGHRA and CDR2 YSYEKL.

The chain joins TRBV4-1 to TRBJ2-7; tentative D call: TRBD1 (5 bases). Germline loops: CDR1 MGHRA, CDR2 YSYEKL. The CDR3 covers 16 residues. V was shortened by 0 bases and J by 4 bases, with 16 bases between the two germline ends. CDR3 protein: CASSQDRTYNRYEQYF. The CDR3 DNA reads as TGCGCCAGCAGCCAAGATCGGACATACAATCGGTACGAGCAGTACTTC.

The chain has TRBV4-1 and TRBJ2-5, with D possibly TRBD1 on 6 matching bases. The end of the DNA is better explained by TRBJ2-7, so the J call may be wrong. Germline values: CDR1 MGHRA, CDR2 YSYEKL. The CDR3 extends over 16 amino acids. CDR3 nucleotides: TGCGCCAGCAGCCATGACGACAGGAGAAGCTCCTACGAGCAGTACTTC. Translation gives CASSHDDRRSSYEQYF.

The chain employs TRBV7-9 and TRBJ2-5, with TRBD2 matching over 9 bases. V shed 5 bases and J 4 bases; nucleotides not matched to a gene: 11. This CDR3 spans 16 amino acids. Germline CDR1 is SEHNR and CDR2 is FQNEAQ (reference sequence). The CDR3 loop reads CASSPFPSGKRETQYF. The CDR3 DNA reads as TGTGCCAGCAGCCCCTTTCCTAGCGGGAAACGAGAGACCCAGTACTTC.